The present TCR beta chain was sequenced within a study of regulatory T cells in long-lasting Graves disease. With regard to this clonotype: Antigen specificity is unknown.

Arm-PCR of CDR3 regions with iRepertoire HTBI primers generated TCR beta libraries. A single record per CDR3 protein comes from TCRdb applying MiXCR to the multiplex PCR reads. Of 450,000 or so distinct CDR3 sequences listed, about 20% are singletons. General study findings and limits: When disease was persistent, TRBV28, TRBJ1-2 and TRBJ2-5 were the favored segments. Persistent Graves' patients showed reduced TCR diversity versus newly diagnosed patients.

V lost 4 bases and J 0 bases, leaving 15 bases between the germline ends. The CDR3 has 16 amino acids. Germline V CDR1 and CDR2: MNHEY, SVGAGI. Time point described: persistent/refractory GD, antithyroid drugs over 5 years with positive TRAb. From PBMCs, RNA was extracted and then used to make the TCR library. Each patient gave 7.5 to 9 milliliters of EDTA-anticoagulated peripheral blood. Material: peripheral blood mononuclear cells (PBMCs), obtained when the disease was refractory, from a patient treated with antithyroid drugs. This clonotype originated in a female donor with Graves disease. The J gene is TRBJ1-2, the V gene TRBV6-5, with unresolved D. The CDR3 protein is CASSLRTVRSNYGYTF. Here the CDR3 DNA reads TGTGCCAGCAGTTTACGGACGGTTCGTTCTAACTATGGCTACACCTTC.